This TCR beta chain was documented in a study of control samples from healthy donors and cancer patients. Profiled with immunoSEQ multiplex PCR; TCRdb holds only in-frame clones, not every one. The table has about 190,000 clones, roughly nine tenths seen once. This receptor was identified in a man aged 25 to 40 in good health. Sequencing was performed on blood.

DNA for the CDR3: TGTGCCAGCAGCTTTAGACGCAGGAGCTCCTATAATTCACCCCTCCACTTT. Its protein product is CASSFRRRSSYNSPLHF. The chain carries TRBV5-6 and TRBJ1-6, with no clear D. CDR1 is SGHDT and CDR2 is YYEEEE in the germline V gene. This CDR3 has 17 residues. Trimming removed 2 bases at V and 0 bases at J, with 12 bases between.